The 13 T cell receptor beta chains given below trace back to one sample, sequenced in a study of T cells in women clearing cervical HPV infection. Clones were sequenced by immunoSEQ multiplex PCR, and TCRdb holds only the in-frame ones, with some missing. The sample data list 25,000 to 35,000 clones. Sequenced sample: blood buffy coat. Every receptor here comes from a woman aged 18-70 years with a cervical HPV16 infection that either progressed to CIN3+ or cleared (not recorded which).

In regard to this clone: The read falls 3 residues short of the CDR3 end, and the missing part is taken from the germline J gene. The chain is built from TRBV4-2 and TRBJ1-1, with TRBD1 matching 10 bases. With 4 bases clipped from V and 0 bases from J, the junction kept 2 bases outside the gene matches. CDR3 length: 15 amino acids. Germline lookup yields CDR1 LGHNA and CDR2 YNFKEQ. The CDR3 loop reads CASSRQGAMNTEAFF. Incomplete CDR3 DNA: TGTGCCAGCAGCCGACAGGGGGCCATGAACACTGAA.

A note on this clone: With the read ending 3 residues before the CDR3 end, the germline J gene is used to fill in that end. The rearrangement joins TRBV7-3 to TRBJ2-7; 8 bases are a match to TRBD1. The V and J ends lost 5 bases and 3 bases, in that order; junction bases with no gene match: 3. The V gene's germline CDR1 is SGHTA and CDR2 FQGTGA. This CDR3 comprises 13 residues. The sequenced CDR3 bases are TGTGCCAGCAGCATGGGACAGGACTACGAG. Translation gives CASSMGQDYE. The CDR3 reads in full as CASSMGQDYEQYF.

On this clone: The DNA ends 3 residues before the CDR3 does, and the rest of the CDR3 is filled in from the germline J gene. The V gene is TRBV14, the J gene TRBJ1-6; D is unclear. The CDR3 loop spans 11 amino acids. Germline CDR1 SGHDN, CDR2 FVKESK. CDR3 amino acids: CASSQAFTLHF. Partial CDR3 DNA: TGTGCCAGCAGCCAAGCGTTTACC.

Incomplete CDR3 DNA: TGTGCCAGCAGTTTAGGAAACAGCTACACTGAA. Amino acid sequence: CASSLGNSYTE. The whole CDR3 is CASSLGNSYTEAFF. The rearrangement joins TRBV12-3 or TRBV12-4 to TRBJ1-1; the D is unclear. Read coverage stops 3 residues before the CDR3 terminus; the germline J gene supplies the remainder. CDR3 size: 14 residues. V shed 1 base and J shed 3 bases, with 9 bases lying between them.

In the case of this clone: The read is 3 residues too short to cover the CDR3 end, so that end is filled in from the germline J gene. This rearrangement joins TRBV11-2 to TRBJ1-3; no firm D call. V shed 4 bases and J shed 2 bases, with 6 bases lying between them. The germline CDR1 and CDR2 sequences are SGHAT and FQNNGV. The CDR3 is made up of 13 amino acids. The sequenced CDR3 bases are TGTGCCAGCAGCTACTATACTGGAAACACC. It translates to CASSYYTGNT. The CDR3 in full is CASSYYTGNTIYF.

Points on this clone: With the read ending 3 residues before the CDR3 end, the germline J gene is used to fill in that end. The chain couples TRBV28 to TRBJ2-1; TRBD2 matches at 12 bases. The CDR3 has 16 amino acids. The germline gives CDR1 MDHEN, CDR2 SYDVKM. Unmatched junction bases numbered 7, after V lost 5 bases and J lost 5 bases. The sequenced part of the CDR3 DNA is TGTGCCAGCAGTCACTGGACTAGCGGGGCCCACAATGAG. Its protein product is CASSHWTSGAHNE. The full-length CDR3 reads as CASSHWTSGAHNEQFF. The variable domain in full, with the rest retrieved from reference TRBV28 and TRBJ2-1, is DVKVTQSSRYLVKRTGEKVFLECVQDMDHENMFWYRQDPGLGLRLIYFSYDVKMKEKGDIPEGYSVSREKKERFSLILESASTNQTSMYLCASSHWTSGAHNEQFFGPGTRLTVL.

A remark on this clone: The CDR3 end lies 3 residues beyond the end of the read and is filled in from the germline J gene. V is TRBV14 and J is TRBJ2-7; weak D call: TRBD2 (5 bases). Germline values: CDR1 SGHDN, CDR2 FVKESK. Trimming cost V 0 bases and J 0 bases, with 12 bases left between them. The CDR3 has 16 amino acids. Partial CDR3 DNA: TGTGCCAGCAGCCAAGAGGTAGCGATGAGCTCCTACGAG. Amino acids: CASSQEVAMSSYE. The full CDR3 reads CASSQEVAMSSYEQYF.

As for this clone: The read halts 3 residues ahead of the CDR3 end, with the missing end drawn from the germline J gene. The V call is TRBV7-9, the J call TRBJ2-7; 7 positions match TRBD2. Germline-derived CDR1 and CDR2 are SEHNR and FQNEAQ (reference sequence). This CDR3 spans 12 amino acids. V trimming: 11 bases; J trimming: 2 bases; junction bases outside the gene matches: 6. The CDR3 spells CALGGYPYEQYF. The covered CDR3 bases are TGTGCCTTGGGGGGGTACCCCTACGAG.

Details on this clone: One end of the junction is discordant with germline, which a read error may explain. CDR3 sequence: CASSIGSETEAFF. Partial CDR3 DNA: TGTGCCAGCAGCATAGGGAGCGAGACTGAA. This chain joins TRBV13 and TRBJ1-1, with D hard to call. The DNA ends 3 residues before the CDR3 does, and the rest of the CDR3 is filled in from the germline J gene. This CDR3 comprises 13 residues. CDR1 and CDR2 (germline): PRHDT, FYEKMQ (reference sequence).

Remarks on this clone: The read ends 3 residues shy of where the CDR3 ends; the end is completed using the germline J gene. The rearrangement joins TRBV14 to TRBJ2-3; perhaps TRBD1 as D (6 bases). Germline CDR1 SGHDN, CDR2 FVKESK. This CDR3 comprises 16 residues. V was shortened by 4 bases and J by 2 bases, with 16 bases between the two germline ends. CDR3 region: CASSRLRQATTDTQYF. CDR3 bases read: TGTGCCAGCAGCCGGCTTAGACAGGCGACCACAGATACG.

Remarks on this clone: The read ends 3 residues shy of where the CDR3 ends; the end is completed using the germline J gene. The genes are TRBV7-2 and TRBJ2-1; D is undetermined. This CDR3 is built from 13 residues. CDR1 and CDR2 (germline): SGHTA, FQGNSA. The V gene lost 3 bases and the J gene lost 6 bases, with 9 bases spanning the gap. The DNA read from the CDR3 is TGTGCCAGCAGCTTGAGTCAGATCAATGAG. It specifies CASSLSQINE. The full CDR3 reads CASSLSQINEQFF.

CDR3 region: CASSFDRIYGYTF. The DNA read from the CDR3 is TGTGCCAGCAGCTTTGACAGGATCTATGGC. V is TRBV5-4 and J is TRBJ1-2; D may be TRBD1 (6 bases). The read comes to an end 3 residues before the CDR3 does, leaving the germline J gene to fill in the end. The V and J ends lost 2 bases and 4 bases respectively, with 9 bases between them. CDR1 and CDR2 from the germline V gene are SGHNT and YYREEE (reference sequence). There are 13 residues in the CDR3.

Note on this clone: The CDR3 end lies 3 residues beyond the end of the read and is filled in from the germline J gene. V gene TRBV10-2 combines with J gene TRBJ1-1; TRBD1 is a possible D gene (6 bases). The CDR3 is made up of 11 amino acids. Germline-derived CDR1 and CDR2 are WSHSY and SAAADI. The sequenced CDR3 bases are TGCGCCAGCAGGTCCGGGACAACG. Translating it yields CASRSGTT. The entire CDR3 sequence reads CASRSGTTAFF.